The rows below give T cell receptor beta chains drawn from one sample of a study of T-cell memory formation after mild COVID-19. TCRdb ran MiXCR on the 5' RACE reads and lists one entry per CDR3 protein. The table has just under 350,000 distinct CDR3 sequences, 10% to 15% seen once. Sequenced input: PBMCs or a T cell subset sorted from them (not recorded which). The receptors were gathered from a man between 18 and 29 years old who had mild COVID-19 (a few samples of this study predate the infection). Cell type and time point are not known. CDR3s include the opening cysteine and the closing phenylalanine or tryptophan. The order of the fields is clone size, CDR3 length, D gene, V gene, J gene, CDR3 protein, CDR3 DNA. A D gene is named only where the DNA matches it firmly. Clone size is given for some rows only: seen once, a few or many times, or a class if the clone is expanded.

abundance: few; len: 15; d_gene: TRBD1; v_gene: TRBV10-3; j_gene: TRBJ1-1; CDR3aa: CAISESRGGNTEAFF; CDR3nt: TGTGCCATCAGTGAGAGCAGGGGGGGAAACACTGAAGCTTTCTTT
abundance: few; len: 11; d_gene: -; v_gene: TRBV20-1; j_gene: TRBJ2-7; CDR3aa: CSARVSYEQYF; CDR3nt: TGCAGTGCTAGGGTCTCCTACGAGCAGTACTTC
abundance: many; len: 14; d_gene: -; v_gene: TRBV5-1; j_gene: TRBJ2-5; CDR3aa: CASSPGPTWETQYF; CDR3nt: TGCGCCAGCAGCCCCGGACCTACATGGGAGACCCAGTACTTC
abundance: few; len: 17; d_gene: -; v_gene: TRBV27; j_gene: TRBJ2-3; CDR3aa: CASSLYRSGGRLDTQYF; CDR3nt: TGTGCCAGCAGTTTATACAGGTCCGGGGGAAGGCTGGATACGCAGTATTTT
abundance: -; len: 13; d_gene: -; v_gene: TRBV7-9; j_gene: TRBJ1-2; CDR3aa: CASSLAMGSRYTF; CDR3nt: TGTGCCAGCAGCTTAGCGATGGGTAGTCGCTACACCTTC
abundance: few; len: 13; d_gene: -; v_gene: TRBV6-6; j_gene: TRBJ1-1; CDR3aa: CASSYLLGLGAFF; CDR3nt: TGTGCCAGCAGTTATTTGTTGGGCCTGGGGGCTTTCTTT
abundance: few; len: 14; d_gene: -; v_gene: TRBV5-1; j_gene: TRBJ1-2; CDR3aa: CASSLVDSSYGYTF; CDR3nt: TGCGCCAGCAGCTTGGTCGACAGCTCCTATGGCTACACCTTC
abundance: -; len: 14; d_gene: TRBD1; v_gene: TRBV6-6; j_gene: TRBJ1-2; CDR3aa: CASSLSGTVYGYTF; CDR3nt: TGTGCCAGCAGTTTAAGTGGGACAGTCTATGGCTACACCTTC
abundance: many; len: 13; d_gene: TRBD1; v_gene: TRBV5-5; j_gene: TRBJ2-7; CDR3aa: CASSSRTGYEQYF; CDR3nt: TGTGCCAGCAGCTCCAGGACAGGCTACGAGCAGTACTTC
abundance: -; len: 16; d_gene: TRBD2; v_gene: TRBV24-1; j_gene: TRBJ2-2; CDR3aa: CATSDSGLANTGELFF; CDR3nt: TGTGCCACCAGTGATTCCGGACTAGCAAACACCGGGGAGCTGTTTTTT
abundance: few; len: 17; d_gene: TRBD1; v_gene: TRBV7-8; j_gene: TRBJ1-5; CDR3aa: CASSPTPRGDRNQPQHF; CDR3nt: TGTGCCAGCAGCCCCACCCCCAGGGGGGATCGCAATCAGCCCCAGCATTTT
abundance: many; len: 16; d_gene: TRBD1; v_gene: TRBV7-2; j_gene: TRBJ2-4; CDR3aa: CASSLAGQGAKNIQYF; CDR3nt: TGTGCCAGCAGCTTAGCAGGACAGGGAGCCAAAAACATTCAGTACTTC
abundance: few; len: 20; d_gene: -; v_gene: TRBV28; j_gene: TRBJ2-2; CDR3aa: CASSITPGISRGINTGELFF; CDR3nt: TGTGCCAGCAGTATTACGCCCGGGATTTCGAGGGGGATAAACACCGGGGAGCTGTTTTTT
abundance: -; len: 14; d_gene: TRBD1; v_gene: TRBV12-3/TRBV12-4; j_gene: TRBJ2-5; CDR3aa: CASRQGRFQETQYF; CDR3nt: TGTGCCAGCCGACAGGGCAGGTTCCAAGAGACCCAGTACTTC
abundance: few; len: 14; d_gene: -; v_gene: TRBV12-1; j_gene: TRBJ1-5; CDR3aa: CASSFGLSNQPQHF; CDR3nt: TGTGCCAGCAGCTTTGGGTTAAGCAATCAGCCCCAGCATTTT
abundance: many; len: 15; d_gene: TRBD1; v_gene: TRBV4-2; j_gene: TRBJ2-2; CDR3aa: CASSPQGSNTGELFF; CDR3nt: TGTGCCAGCAGCCCACAGGGGTCGAACACCGGGGAGCTGTTTTTT
abundance: many; len: 14; d_gene: TRBD1; v_gene: TRBV20-1; j_gene: TRBJ2-1; CDR3aa: CSAEGQGVYNEQFF; CDR3nt: TGCAGTGCCGAGGGACAGGGGGTCTACAATGAGCAGTTCTTC
abundance: many; len: 15; d_gene: TRBD2; v_gene: TRBV28; j_gene: TRBJ2-1; CDR3aa: CASSPGGTSGDQRFF; CDR3nt: TGTGCCAGCAGTCCAGGGGGAACTAGCGGGGACCAACGTTTCTTC
abundance: few; len: 16; d_gene: -; v_gene: TRBV24-1; j_gene: TRBJ2-2; CDR3aa: CATSDSGIEDTGELFF; CDR3nt: TGTGCCACCAGTGATTCTGGAATAGAGGACACCGGGGAGCTGTTTTTT
abundance: -; len: 14; d_gene: -; v_gene: TRBV19; j_gene: TRBJ1-5; CDR3aa: CASKKLGPNQPQHF; CDR3nt: TGTGCCAGTAAAAAACTGGGCCCCAATCAGCCCCAGCATTTT
abundance: few; len: 17; d_gene: -; v_gene: TRBV4-1; j_gene: TRBJ1-6; CDR3aa: CASSPAPGISYNSPLHF; CDR3nt: TGCGCCAGCAGCCCCGCTCCCGGGATCTCCTATAATTCACCCCTCCACTTT
abundance: -; len: 16; d_gene: TRBD2; v_gene: TRBV5-1; j_gene: TRBJ2-3; CDR3aa: CASSSTSGAPPDTQYF; CDR3nt: TGCGCCAGCAGCTCTACTAGCGGGGCCCCTCCAGATACGCAGTATTTT
abundance: -; len: 14; d_gene: -; v_gene: TRBV10-3; j_gene: TRBJ1-2; CDR3aa: CAIRDPIGRLGYTF; CDR3nt: TGTGCCATCAGGGACCCCATCGGCCGACTTGGCTACACCTTC
abundance: few; len: 17; d_gene: -; v_gene: TRBV11-2; j_gene: TRBJ1-6; CDR3aa: CASSLDSVRADNSPLHF; CDR3nt: TGTGCCAGCAGCTTAGATTCCGTCAGGGCGGATAATTCACCCCTCCACTTT
abundance: few; len: 15; d_gene: TRBD1; v_gene: TRBV10-3; j_gene: TRBJ1-2; CDR3aa: CAISESTTGGGGYTF; CDR3nt: TGTGCCATCAGTGAGTCGACGACAGGGGGCGGTGGCTACACCTTC
abundance: many; len: 15; d_gene: -; v_gene: TRBV11-2; j_gene: TRBJ2-2; CDR3aa: CASSRGRMNTGELFF; CDR3nt: TGTGCCAGCAGCCGGGGCAGGATGAACACCGGGGAGCTGTTTTTT
abundance: -; len: 15; d_gene: TRBD1; v_gene: TRBV6-4; j_gene: TRBJ2-1; CDR3aa: CASSDQGDSYNEQFF; CDR3nt: TGTGCCAGCAGTGACCAGGGGGATTCCTACAATGAGCAGTTCTTC
abundance: -; len: 17; d_gene: TRBD2; v_gene: TRBV2; j_gene: TRBJ2-2; CDR3aa: CASSGTAGLAGTGELFF; CDR3nt: TGTGCCAGCAGCGGAACCGCCGGACTAGCGGGCACCGGGGAGCTGTTTTTT
abundance: many; len: 13; d_gene: -; v_gene: TRBV12-3/TRBV12-4; j_gene: TRBJ2-5; CDR3aa: CASSSGLAETQYF; CDR3nt: TGTGCCAGCAGTTCGGGCCTGGCGGAGACCCAGTACTTC
abundance: many; len: 12; d_gene: TRBD2; v_gene: TRBV11-2; j_gene: TRBJ2-5; CDR3aa: CASSAGGRTQYF; CDR3nt: TGTGCCAGCAGTGCGGGGGGCCGGACCCAGTACTTC
abundance: -; len: 15; d_gene: TRBD2; v_gene: TRBV15; j_gene: TRBJ2-5; CDR3aa: CATSRRNSGGETQYF; CDR3nt: TGTGCCACCAGCAGGAGGAACTCGGGGGGAGAGACCCAGTACTTC
abundance: few; len: 15; d_gene: TRBD1; v_gene: TRBV5-1; j_gene: TRBJ2-5; CDR3aa: CASSTGQGAGETQYF; CDR3nt: TGCGCCAGCAGCACCGGACAGGGGGCGGGAGAGACCCAGTACTTC
abundance: -; len: 13; d_gene: -; v_gene: TRBV18; j_gene: TRBJ1-2; CDR3aa: CASSRGATYGYTF; CDR3nt: TGTGCCAGCTCCCGGGGGGCGACTTATGGCTACACCTTC
abundance: few; len: 16; d_gene: -; v_gene: TRBV5-5; j_gene: TRBJ1-5; CDR3aa: CASSLGPGSGNQPQHF; CDR3nt: TGTGCCAGCAGCTTGGGGCCGGGAAGCGGCAATCAGCCCCAGCATTTT
abundance: -; len: 13; d_gene: -; v_gene: TRBV6-1; j_gene: TRBJ1-2; CDR3aa: CASSDTEFYGYTF; CDR3nt: TGTGCCAGCAGTGATACCGAGTTCTATGGCTACACCTTC
abundance: many; len: 14; d_gene: TRBD1; v_gene: TRBV5-6; j_gene: TRBJ2-5; CDR3aa: CASSLTGALSTQYF; CDR3nt: TGTGCCAGCAGCTTGACAGGGGCCCTGTCGACCCAGTACTTC
abundance: -; len: 12; d_gene: -; v_gene: TRBV19; j_gene: TRBJ1-6; CDR3aa: CASNDRVSPLHF; CDR3nt: TGTGCCAGTAATGACCGGGTCTCTCCCCTCCACTTT
abundance: -; len: 17; d_gene: TRBD1; v_gene: TRBV12-3/TRBV12-4; j_gene: TRBJ2-3; CDR3aa: CASSRYTGAARTDTQYF; CDR3nt: TGTGCCAGCAGCCGATATACAGGGGCCGCTCGCACAGATACGCAGTATTTT
abundance: few; len: 19; d_gene: TRBD2; v_gene: TRBV19; j_gene: TRBJ2-1; CDR3aa: CASSRSRVTGGDSYNEQFF; CDR3nt: TGTGCCAGTAGTAGGTCCAGGGTTACCGGGGGGGACTCCTACAATGAGCAGTTCTTC
abundance: -; len: 13; d_gene: -; v_gene: TRBV6-5; j_gene: TRBJ1-1; CDR3aa: CATQGVENTEAFF; CDR3nt: TGTGCCACCCAGGGAGTGGAGAACACTGAAGCTTTCTTT
abundance: few; len: 14; d_gene: -; v_gene: TRBV7-2; j_gene: TRBJ2-5; CDR3aa: CASNPQGGVETQYF; CDR3nt: TGTGCCAGCAACCCCCAAGGGGGAGTAGAGACCCAGTACTTC
abundance: few; len: 13; d_gene: -; v_gene: TRBV7-9; j_gene: TRBJ2-5; CDR3aa: CASSFDWGETQYF; CDR3nt: TGTGCCAGCAGCTTTGACTGGGGGGAGACCCAGTACTTC
abundance: many; len: 14; d_gene: TRBD1; v_gene: TRBV6-1; j_gene: TRBJ2-7; CDR3aa: CASLTTGATYEQYF; CDR3nt: TGTGCCAGCTTGACGACAGGGGCTACCTACGAGCAGTACTTC
abundance: -; len: 16; d_gene: TRBD2; v_gene: TRBV5-1; j_gene: TRBJ2-5; CDR3aa: CASSRAGTSGEETQYF; CDR3nt: TGCGCCAGCAGCCGAGCCGGGACTAGCGGGGAAGAGACCCAGTACTTC
abundance: few; len: 14; d_gene: -; v_gene: TRBV5-4; j_gene: TRBJ2-5; CDR3aa: CASSLAQVGETQYF; CDR3nt: TGTGCCAGCAGCTTGGCCCAGGTAGGAGAGACCCAGTACTTC
abundance: -; len: 14; d_gene: -; v_gene: TRBV7-8; j_gene: TRBJ2-4; CDR3aa: CASSLPAAKNIQYF; CDR3nt: TGTGCCAGCAGCTTACCTGCGGCCAAAAACATTCAGTACTTC
abundance: few; len: 14; d_gene: -; v_gene: TRBV2; j_gene: TRBJ2-7; CDR3aa: CASTPGHRTYEQYF; CDR3nt: TGTGCCAGCACCCCGGGACACAGGACCTACGAGCAGTACTTC
abundance: -; len: 14; d_gene: TRBD2; v_gene: TRBV6-2/TRBV6-3; j_gene: TRBJ2-5; CDR3aa: CASSHGLAGRSQYF; CDR3nt: TGTGCCAGCAGCCATGGACTAGCTGGGAGATCCCAGTACTTC
abundance: -; len: 17; d_gene: -; v_gene: TRBV20-1; j_gene: TRBJ2-3; CDR3aa: CSATLPIAGGGTDTQYF; CDR3nt: TGCAGTGCTACCCTCCCGATAGCAGGGGGGGGCACAGATACGCAGTATTTT
abundance: -; len: 14; d_gene: -; v_gene: TRBV6-1; j_gene: TRBJ1-4; CDR3aa: CASSASGAMGELFF; CDR3nt: TGTGCCAGCAGTGCTTCAGGGGCGATGGGGGAACTGTTTTTT
abundance: -; len: 15; d_gene: -; v_gene: TRBV20-1; j_gene: TRBJ2-1; CDR3aa: CSAGSERRSPNEQFF; CDR3nt: TGCAGTGCTGGGTCGGAGCGCCGGAGCCCGAATGAGCAGTTCTTC
abundance: few; len: 15; d_gene: TRBD1; v_gene: TRBV9; j_gene: TRBJ2-3; CDR3aa: CASSAGQAITDTQYF; CDR3nt: TGTGCCAGCAGCGCCGGACAGGCGATCACAGATACGCAGTATTTT
abundance: -; len: 15; d_gene: -; v_gene: TRBV12-3/TRBV12-4; j_gene: TRBJ1-4; CDR3aa: CASSLRDTPNEKLFF; CDR3nt: TGTGCCAGCAGTCTACGGGACACCCCTAATGAAAAACTGTTTTTT
abundance: -; len: 13; d_gene: -; v_gene: TRBV5-1; j_gene: TRBJ1-1; CDR3aa: CAGRLSPNTEAFF; CDR3nt: TGCGCCGGTAGACTGTCACCTAACACTGAAGCTTTCTTT
abundance: many; len: 13; d_gene: -; v_gene: TRBV7-9; j_gene: TRBJ2-4; CDR3aa: CASSSASPNIQYF; CDR3nt: TGTGCCAGCAGCTCGGCGAGCCCTAACATTCAGTACTTC